Below, one T cell receptor (beta chain) is given with its context. As yet, its antigen is unknown. Other DNA sequences in this specimen translate into the identical CDR3. Germline assignment: CDR1 SGHVS and CDR2 FQNEAQ. V lost 1 base to trimming and J lost 4 bases, with 5 bases between them. CDR3 size: 13 residues. The sample is drawn from a study of shared clonotypes between healthy human individuals. Study at large: Researchers drew samples from a couple of women and a few men aged 18 to 49.

Every immunoSEQ plate was one replicate of a subset's evenly spread DNA. Some clones are missing from TCRdb's copy, which holds only in-frame ones; the method was immunoSEQ multiplex PCR. The sample includes 2 million to 2.5 million clones, 95% seen only once; the top ten take roughly 0.13%. Overall study findings and caveats: A generally larger estimated richness was seen in naive subsets than in memory subsets.

Source material: naive CD4+ T cells sorted from blood. Stated subset: CD45RA+ positively selected. The chain is built from TRBV7-8 and TRBJ2-1; D unresolved. The receptor's source is a man aged 18 to 29 in good health. The CDR3 sequence: CASSLGRYNEQFF. CDR3 DNA: TGTGCCAGCAGCTTAGGCCGATACAATGAGCAGTTCTTC.